The next 10 T cell receptor beta chains were all read from a single sample in a study of shared clonotypes between healthy human individuals. The assay was immunoSEQ multiplex PCR, and TCRdb's table has in-frame clones only and misses some. The sample records over a million clones, 78% being singletons. Sample: memory CD4+ T cells from PBMCs. Subset here: CD45RA-negative fraction. These receptors were collected from a man between 18 and 29 years old in good health. Some clones in this sample may be carry-over from other donors' samples.

The chain is built from TRBV19 and TRBJ2-2, with D hard to call. The germline V and J ends were trimmed by 3 bases and 4 bases, with 12 bases remaining between them. This CDR3 comprises 15 residues. Germline-derived CDR1 and CDR2 are LNHDA and SQIVND (reference sequence). In DNA form, the CDR3 reads TGTGCCAGTAGTATTCTGGCAGGCAGCACCGGGGAGCTGTTTTTT. Residues: CASSILAGSTGELFF. Drawing the rest from reference TRBV19 and TRBJ2-2, the complete variable domain is DGGITQSPKYLFRKEGQNVTLSCEQNLNHDAMYWYRQDPGQGLRLIYYSQIVNDFQKGDIAEGYSVSREKKESFPLTVTSAQKNPTAFYLCASSILAGSTGELFFGEGSRLTVL.

To note about this clone: The junction and the germline gene differ at one end; a read error may be behind it. The rearrangement joins TRBV25-1 to TRBJ2-7; TRBD1 might be the D (6 bases). The CDR3 is made up of 13 amino acids. CDR1 and CDR2 from the germline V gene are MGHDK and SYGVNS. The CDR3 region is CASSRDIAYAQYF. CDR3 DNA: TGTGCCAGCAGCCGGGACATAGCCTACGCGCAGTACTTC.

This sequence joins TRBV28 and TRBJ2-6; weak D call: TRBD1 (6 bases). Trimming removed 3 bases from V and 2 bases from J, with 11 bases in between. The CDR3 is made up of 16 amino acids. Germline lookup yields CDR1 MDHEN and CDR2 SYDVKM. The DNA for the CDR3 is TGTGCCAGCAGTTTTCAGGGGCCGGCTGGGGCCAACGTCCTGACTTTC. Encoded protein: CASSFQGPAGANVLTF. Full variable domain (missing parts from reference TRBV28 and TRBJ2-6): DVKVTQSSRYLVKRTGEKVFLECVQDMDHENMFWYRQDPGLGLRLIYFSYDVKMKEKGDIPEGYSVSREKKERFSLILESASTNQTSMYLCASSFQGPAGANVLTFGAGSRLTVL.

In this sample, this clone turned up many times. The chain has TRBV28 and TRBJ1-3; 9 bases line up with TRBD1. This CDR3 region has 14 residues. Germline V gene data show CDR1 as MDHEN and CDR2 as SYDVKM. J gave up 7 bases and V 6 bases, and 7 bases lay outside the gene matches. CDR3 protein: CASSQGTGPNTIYF. Here the CDR3 DNA reads TGTGCCAGCAGCCAGGGGACAGGGCCCAACACCATATATTTT.

For this clone: A read error may account for a junction end that differs from germline. J is TRBJ1-4 and V is TRBV2; D gene ambiguous. CDR1 is SNHLY and CDR2 is FYNNEI in the germline V gene. The length of the CDR3 is 13 residues. This chain's CDR3 is CASSGTANEKLFF. The CDR3 DNA reads as TGTGCCAGCAGCGGTACAGCTAACGAAAAACTGTTTTTT. Full variable domain (rest looked up from reference TRBV2 and TRBJ1-4): EPEVTQTPSHQVTQMGQEVILRCVPISNHLYFYWYRQILGQKVEFLVSFYNNEISEKSEIFDDQFSVERPDGSNFTLKIRSTKLEDSAMYFCASSGTANEKLFFGSGTQLSVL.

Note on this clone: Possible read error: a much larger clone is one base away. This chain joins TRBV6-5 and TRBJ1-2; maybe TRBD1 (5 bases). CDR3 length: 13 amino acids. Germline V lookup: CDR1 MNHEY, CDR2 SVGAGI. CDR3 loop: CASRIRDLDGCTF. CDR3 in DNA: TGTGCCAGCAGGATCAGGGATTTGGATGGCTGCACCTTC.

This chain uses TRBV29-1 with TRBJ2-3; TRBD2 is a possible D gene (7 bases). The germline V gene has CDR1 SQVTM and CDR2 ANQGSEA. This CDR3 comprises 12 residues. The CDR3 here is CVGGRAGFAQYF. CDR3 coding DNA: TGCGTGGGGGGGCGAGCGGGCTTCGCGCAGTATTTT.

V usage is TRBV2 and J usage is TRBJ2-7, with no clear D. The germline gives CDR1 SNHLY, CDR2 FYNNEI. V lost 7 bases, J lost 6 bases, and 16 bases lay in between. The CDR3 contains 13 residues. CDR3 DNA: TGTGCCAGCACTTCCGCCCCAGTGGGCGAGCAGTACTTC. Translated: CASTSAPVGEQYF.

As concerns this clone: Given a much more abundant clone one base away, this may be a read error. The chain employs TRBV7-8 and TRBJ1-1; D not resolved. Looked up from germline, CDR1 is SGHVS and CDR2 is FQNEAQ. V lost 1 base, J lost 1 base, and 4 bases lay in between. The length of the CDR3 is 13 residues. CDR3 sequence reads: CASSLGRNTEAFF. In DNA form, the CDR3 reads TGTGCCAGCAGCTTAGGCAGGAACACTGAAGCTTTCTTT.

J is TRBJ2-7 and V is TRBV6-6; D might be TRBD1 or TRBD2, each matching 5 bases. The V and J ends lost 8 bases and 2 bases respectively, with 19 bases between them. The CDR3 spans 15 residues. Germline CDR1 reads MNHNY; CDR2 reads SVGAGI (reference sequence). CDR3 sequence reads: CASEGQRGRTYEQYF. The DNA of the CDR3 is TGTGCCAGCGAGGGTCAAAGGGGACGAACCTACGAGCAGTACTTC.